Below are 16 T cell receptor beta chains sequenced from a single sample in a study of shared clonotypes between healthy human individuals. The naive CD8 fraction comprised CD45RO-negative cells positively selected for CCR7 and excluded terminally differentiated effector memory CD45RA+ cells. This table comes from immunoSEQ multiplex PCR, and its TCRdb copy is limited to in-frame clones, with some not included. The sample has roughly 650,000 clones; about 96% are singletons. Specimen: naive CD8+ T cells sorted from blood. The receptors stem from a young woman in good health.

In DNA, the CDR3 is TGTGCCAGCAGATGGACAGGGGAGTATGGCTACACCTTC. It translates to CASRWTGEYGYTF. J is TRBJ1-2 and V is TRBV2; 9 nucleotides align to TRBD1. Germline V CDR1 and CDR2: SNHLY, FYNNEI. V shed 6 bases and J 5 bases; nucleotides not matched to a gene: 4. The CDR3 is made up of 13 amino acids.

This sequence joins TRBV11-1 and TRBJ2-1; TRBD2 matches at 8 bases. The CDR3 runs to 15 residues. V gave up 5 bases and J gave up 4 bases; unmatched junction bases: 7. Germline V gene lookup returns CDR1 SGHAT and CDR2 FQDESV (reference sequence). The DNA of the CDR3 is TGTGCCAGCAGCCAGACTAGCGATCGGTACAATGAGCAGTTCTTC. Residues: CASSQTSDRYNEQFF.

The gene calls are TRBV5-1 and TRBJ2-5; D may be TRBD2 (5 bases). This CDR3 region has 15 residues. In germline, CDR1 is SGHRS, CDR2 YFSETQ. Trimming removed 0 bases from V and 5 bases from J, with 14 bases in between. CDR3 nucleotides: TGCGCCAGCAGCTTGGCGAGAGGGTCTACCGAGACCCAGTACTTC. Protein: CASSLARGSTETQYF.

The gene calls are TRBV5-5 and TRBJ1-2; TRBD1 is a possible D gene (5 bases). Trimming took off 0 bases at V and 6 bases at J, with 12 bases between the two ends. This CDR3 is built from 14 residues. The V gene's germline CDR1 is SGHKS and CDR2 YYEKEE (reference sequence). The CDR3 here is CASSLVGVSDGYTF. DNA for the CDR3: TGTGCCAGCAGCTTGGTAGGGGTGTCGGATGGCTACACCTTC.

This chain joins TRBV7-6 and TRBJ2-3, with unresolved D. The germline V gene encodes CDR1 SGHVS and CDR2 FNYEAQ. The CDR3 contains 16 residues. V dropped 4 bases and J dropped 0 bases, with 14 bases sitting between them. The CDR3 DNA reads TGTGCCAGCAGCTCAGACACGTCCACTAGCACAGATACGCAGTATTTT. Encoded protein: CASSSDTSTSTDTQYF.

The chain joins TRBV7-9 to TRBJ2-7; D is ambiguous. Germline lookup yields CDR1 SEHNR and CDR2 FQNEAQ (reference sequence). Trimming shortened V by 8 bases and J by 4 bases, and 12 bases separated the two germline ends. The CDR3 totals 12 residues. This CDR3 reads CASALPGYEQYF. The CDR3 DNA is TGTGCCAGCGCATTACCGGGTTACGAGCAGTACTTC.

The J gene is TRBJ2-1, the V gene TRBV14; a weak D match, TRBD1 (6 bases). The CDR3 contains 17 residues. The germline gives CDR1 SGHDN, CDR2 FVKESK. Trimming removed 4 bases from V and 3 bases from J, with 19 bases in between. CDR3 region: CASSPRPGQILYNEQFF. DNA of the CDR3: TGTGCCAGCAGCCCTCGACCTGGACAGATTCTCTACAATGAGCAGTTCTTC. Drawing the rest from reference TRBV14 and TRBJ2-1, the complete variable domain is EAGVTQFPSHSVIEKGQTVTLRCDPISGHDNLYWYRRVMGKEIKFLLHFVKESKQDESGMPNNRFLAERTGGTYSTLKVQPAELEDSGVYFCASSPRPGQILYNEQFFGPGTRLTVL.

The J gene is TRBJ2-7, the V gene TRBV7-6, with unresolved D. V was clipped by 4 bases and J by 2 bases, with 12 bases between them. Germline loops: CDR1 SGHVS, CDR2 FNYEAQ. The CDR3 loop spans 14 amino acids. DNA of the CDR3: TGTGCCAGCAGCTCTCGATCTAGTCCCTACGAGCAGTACTTC. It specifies CASSSRSSPYEQYF.

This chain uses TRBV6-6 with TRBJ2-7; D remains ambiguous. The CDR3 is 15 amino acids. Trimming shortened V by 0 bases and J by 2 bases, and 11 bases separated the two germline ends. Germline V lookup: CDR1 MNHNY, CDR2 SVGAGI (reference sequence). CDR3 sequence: CASSYSRTFTYEQYF. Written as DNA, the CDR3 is TGTGCCAGCAGTTACTCGAGGACGTTTACCTACGAGCAGTACTTC.

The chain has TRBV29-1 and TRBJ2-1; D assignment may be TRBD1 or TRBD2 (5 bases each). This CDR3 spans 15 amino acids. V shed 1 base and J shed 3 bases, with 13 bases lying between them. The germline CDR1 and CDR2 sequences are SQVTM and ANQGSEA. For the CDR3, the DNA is TGCAGCGTTGAAGTTGGCAGGGAGAGCTACAATGAGCAGTTCTTC. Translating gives CSVEVGRESYNEQFF.

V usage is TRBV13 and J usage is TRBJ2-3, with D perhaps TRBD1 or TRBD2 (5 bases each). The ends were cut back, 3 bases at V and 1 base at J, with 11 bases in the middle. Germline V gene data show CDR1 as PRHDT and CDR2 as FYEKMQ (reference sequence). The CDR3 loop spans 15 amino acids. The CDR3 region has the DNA TGTGCCAGCAGCTTTCGGGACGCCGGCACAGATACGCAGTATTTT. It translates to CASSFRDAGTDTQYF.

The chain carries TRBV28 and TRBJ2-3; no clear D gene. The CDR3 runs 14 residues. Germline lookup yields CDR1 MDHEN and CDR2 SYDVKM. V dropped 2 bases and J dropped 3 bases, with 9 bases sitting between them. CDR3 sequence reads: CASSLLSETDTQYF. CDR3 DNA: TGTGCCAGCAGTTTACTATCCGAGACAGATACGCAGTATTTT.

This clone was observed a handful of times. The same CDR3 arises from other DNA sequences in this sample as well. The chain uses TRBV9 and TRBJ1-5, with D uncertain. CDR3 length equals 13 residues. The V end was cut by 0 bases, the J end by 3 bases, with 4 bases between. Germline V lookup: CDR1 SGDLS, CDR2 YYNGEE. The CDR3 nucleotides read TGTGCCAGCAGCGTAGGCGACAATCAGCCCCAGCATTTT. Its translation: CASSVGDNQPQHF.

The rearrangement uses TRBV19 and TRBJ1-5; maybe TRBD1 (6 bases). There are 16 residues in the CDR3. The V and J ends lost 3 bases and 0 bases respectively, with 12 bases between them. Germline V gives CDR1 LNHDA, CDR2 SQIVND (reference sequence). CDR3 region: CASSIGGAGSNQPQHF. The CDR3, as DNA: TGTGCCAGTAGTATCGGGGGGGCTGGTAGCAATCAGCCCCAGCATTTT.

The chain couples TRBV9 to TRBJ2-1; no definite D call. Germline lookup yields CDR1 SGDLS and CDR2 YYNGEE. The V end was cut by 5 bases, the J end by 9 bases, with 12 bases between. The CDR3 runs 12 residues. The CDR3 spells CASSSALGEQFF. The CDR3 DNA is TGTGCCAGCAGTTCGGCACTGGGTGAGCAGTTCTTC.

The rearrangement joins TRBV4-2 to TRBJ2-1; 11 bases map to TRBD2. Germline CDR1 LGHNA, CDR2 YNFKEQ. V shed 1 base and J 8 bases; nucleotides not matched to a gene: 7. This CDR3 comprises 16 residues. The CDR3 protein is CASSQGELAGEHEQFF. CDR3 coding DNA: TGTGCCAGCAGCCAAGGCGAACTAGCGGGGGAACATGAGCAGTTCTTC.